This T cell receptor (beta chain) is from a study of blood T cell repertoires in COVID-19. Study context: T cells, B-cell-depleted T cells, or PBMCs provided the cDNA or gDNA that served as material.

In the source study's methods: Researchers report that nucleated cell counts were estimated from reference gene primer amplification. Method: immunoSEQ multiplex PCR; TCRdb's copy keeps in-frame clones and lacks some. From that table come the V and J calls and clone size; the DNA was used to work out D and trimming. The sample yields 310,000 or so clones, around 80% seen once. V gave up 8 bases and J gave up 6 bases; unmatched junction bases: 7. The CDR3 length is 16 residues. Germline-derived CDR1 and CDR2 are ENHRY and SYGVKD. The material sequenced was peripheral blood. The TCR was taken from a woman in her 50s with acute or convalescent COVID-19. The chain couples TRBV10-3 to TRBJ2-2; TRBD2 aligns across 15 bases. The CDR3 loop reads CAIGTSGGPGSGELFF. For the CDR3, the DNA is TGTGCCATCGGGACTAGCGGGGGGCCGGGCTCCGGGGAGCTGTTTTTT.